The next 8 T cell receptor beta chains were all read from a single sample in a study of blood T cells in healthy people across ages. Using a J-beta primer mix together with a sample-barcoded 5' primer, a second PCR was run for roughly 6 to 12 cycles. MiXCR was run by TCRdb on the 5' RACE reads, yielding one entry per CDR3 protein. This sample has 1.5 million to 2 million distinct CDR3 sequences; 28% occur once, and the top ten carry approximately 7.7%. Sequencing was done on a sample of blood. All receptors derive from a woman aged 25 to 39 in good health.

J is TRBJ2-7 and V is TRBV30; no firm D call. Trimming pared 4 bases from V and 3 bases from J, leaving 22 bases between. The CDR3 consists of 16 residues. The germline V gene has CDR1 GTSNPN and CDR2 SVGIG (reference sequence). The CDR3: CAWNPGRLQALYEQYF. DNA of the CDR3: TGTGCCTGGAATCCGGGTCGACTTCAGGCTCTCTACGAGCAGTACTTC.

This chain joins TRBV20-1 and TRBJ2-3; 7 nucleotides agree with TRBD1. The CDR3 has 15 residues. CDR1 is DFQATT and CDR2 is SNEGSKA in the germline V gene (reference sequence). J gave up 0 bases and V 7 bases, and 10 bases lay outside the gene matches. CDR3 protein: CSVLNRGISTDTQYF. CDR3 DNA sequence: TGCAGTGTTTTAAACAGGGGTATCAGCACAGATACGCAGTATTTT.

This clonotype turned up a few times. The V call is TRBV20-1, the J call TRBJ1-6; D remains ambiguous. Germline CDR1 DFQATT, CDR2 SNEGSKA (reference sequence). V lost 6 bases and J 9 bases, leaving 15 bases between the germline ends. CDR3 length: 13 residues. The CDR3 DNA reads as TGCAGTGCCGGAGGGCCTTATGGTTCACCCCTCCACTTT. Its protein product is CSAGGPYGSPLHF.

The chain joins TRBV12-3 or TRBV12-4 to TRBJ2-1; D gene unclear. Between the trimmed V and J ends, which lost 4 bases and 9 bases, there was a span of 13 bases. This CDR3 is 13 amino acids long. The CDR3 DNA sequence: TGTGCCAGCAGTTCGACCGCCGGAAGTGAGCAGTTCTTC. Translation gives CASSSTAGSEQFF.

This clonotype was picked up a small number of times. The chain links TRBV30 to TRBJ2-1, with 8 positions matching TRBD1. CDR3 length equals 12 residues. Per germline, CDR1 GTSNPN and CDR2 SVGIG (reference sequence). Germline trimming cut 4 bases from V and 12 bases from J; bases unmatched to any gene: 8. CDR3 sequence (DNA): TGTGCCTGGAAACTGACAGGGGATCCGCAGTTCTTC. Translating it yields CAWKLTGDPQFF.

This clonotype has only a few counts. The rearrangement uses TRBV5-1 and TRBJ2-5; 8 bases match TRBD1. V lost 4 bases to trimming and J lost 11 bases; unmatched junction nucleotides: 16. Looked up from germline, CDR1 is SGHRS and CDR2 is YFSETQ. The CDR3 runs 15 residues. CDR3 region: CASSNVDRGHNEQYF. The CDR3 nucleotides are TGCGCCAGCAGCAATGTTGACAGGGGACACAATGAGCAGTACTTC.

The chain carries TRBV11-2 and TRBJ2-3; D ambiguous. V shed 8 bases and J shed 9 bases, with 21 bases lying between them. Germline values: CDR1 SGHAT, CDR2 FQNNGV. The CDR3 contains 14 residues. The CDR3 protein is CASGPVSQKDTQYF. The CDR3 nucleotides read TGTGCCAGCGGGCCGGTATCCCAAAAGGACACGCAGTATTTT. The whole variable domain, remainder taken from reference TRBV11-2 and TRBJ2-3, is EAGVAQSPRYKIIEKRQSVAFWCNPISGHATLYWYQQILGQGPKLLIQFQNNGVVDDSQLPKDRFSAERLKGVDSTLKIQPAKLEDSAVYLCASGPVSQKDTQYFGPGTRLTVL.

This clonotype occurred many times. The chain carries TRBV6-1 and TRBJ2-1; 12 bases fit TRBD2. V lost 5 bases, J lost 4 bases, and 9 bases stayed unmatched. The CDR3 is made up of 17 amino acids. Germline V gene data show CDR1 as MNHNS and CDR2 as SASEGT. CDR3 sequence reads: CASSRDGLAGSYNEQFF. In DNA, the CDR3 is TGTGCCAGCAGTCGCGACGGACTAGCGGGGTCGTACAATGAGCAGTTCTTC.